This T cell receptor (beta chain) emerged from a study of blood T cells in healthy people across ages. The overall study: Per two T cells, about one barcoded beta molecule was captured through template switching. Findings and caveats of the study: Donor CMV status, an unknown factor, possibly confounded changes in expanded clonotypes.

Remarks on this clonotype: The antigen is not known.

Germline V gene data show CDR1 as MNHNS and CDR2 as SASEGT. This CDR3 is 13 amino acids long. The V gene lost 4 bases and the J gene lost 4 bases, with 10 bases spanning the gap. Then a second PCR, running roughly 7 to 11 cycles, was carried out with a sample-barcoded 5' primer and a J-beta primer mix. TCRdb ran MiXCR on the 5' RACE reads and lists one entry per CDR3 protein. The sample contains about 1.6 million distinct CDR3 sequences, about 35% of which appear only once. In terms of origin and age, donors were healthy Caucasian individuals from Russia aged roughly 6 to 95. Samples each yielded at least 5.5 micrograms of total RNA.

This TCR was recovered from a woman aged 25-40 years in good health. The sample consisted of blood. This chain links TRBV6-1 with TRBJ1-1, with a weak D call TRBD1 (5 bases). CDR3 DNA: TGTGCCAGCAGTGCAGGGAGGCGCACTGAAGCTTTCTTT. Translation gives CASSAGRRTEAFF.